A selection of T cell receptor beta chains follows, all from one sample in a study of blood T cell repertoires in COVID-19. Measured with immunoSEQ multiplex PCR; TCRdb has only the in-frame clones, and not every one. The top ten hold around 1.8% of the sample, which has 250,000 or so clones, 82% seen once. Sequences were obtained from peripheral blood. The source is a woman older than 75 with acute or convalescent COVID-19. Each CDR3 is given with its conserved first and last residue. D genes are given only for firm matches. Clone size appears in some rows only: once, few, many, or a class for an expanded clone.

>TRBJ2-5|-|TRBV18|-
CASSPRREETQYF
TGTGCCAGCTCACCAAGACGGGAAGAGACCCAGTACTTC
>TRBJ1-2|-|TRBV6-5|-
CASSYSRSISGYTF
TGTGCCAGCAGTTACTCGAGGTCGATCTCTGGCTACACCTTC
>TRBJ2-7|-|TRBV9|once
CASSAQATGYEQYF
TGTGCCAGCAGCGCCCAAGCGACAGGCTACGAGCAGTACTTC
>TRBJ1-5|-|TRBV6-6|-
CASSYYRDQPQHF
TGTGCCAGCAGTTATTACAGGGATCAGCCCCAGCATTTT
>TRBJ2-3|TRBD2|TRBV19|-
CASSSSGRASDTQYF
TGTGCCAGTAGTTCCTCCGGGAGGGCCAGCGATACGCAGTATTTT
>TRBJ1-2|TRBD1|TRBV29-1|-
CSVEQTGEYVGYTF
TGCAGCGTTGAACAGACAGGGGAGTATGTTGGCTACACCTTC
>TRBJ2-7|-|TRBV4-2|-
CASSQVYYEQYF
TGTGCCAGCAGCCAAGTCTACTACGAGCAGTACTTC
>TRBJ1-1|-|TRBV12-3/TRBV12-4|-
CASRLTVPREAFF
TGTGCCAGCAGATTAACGGTTCCTCGTGAAGCTTTCTTT
>TRBJ1-1|TRBD1|TRBV25-1|-
CASSVGTDTEAFF
TGTGCCAGCAGTGTTGGGACAGACACTGAAGCTTTCTTT
>TRBJ1-1|TRBD1|TRBV27|-
CASSRDRTNTEAFF
TGTGCCAGCAGCAGGGACAGGACAAACACTGAAGCTTTCTTT
>TRBJ1-1|TRBD1|TRBV4-1|once
CASSPGQGDTEAFF
TGCGCCAGCAGCCCGGGACAGGGAGACACTGAAGCTTTCTTT
>TRBJ1-6|-|TRBV28|-
CASSPPRGNNSPLHF
TGTGCCAGCAGCCCGCCGCGGGGGAATAATTCACCCCTCCACTTT
>TRBJ1-1|TRBD1|TRBV6-5|-
CASSSDRGAEAFF
TGTGCCAGCAGCTCGGACAGGGGCGCTGAAGCTTTCTTT
>TRBJ2-2|-|TRBV2|-
CASSHDFGELFF
TGTGCCAGCAGCCATGACTTCGGGGAGCTGTTTTTT
>TRBJ1-3|-|TRBV19|-
CASSILSSGNTIYF
TGTGCCAGTAGTATTCTGAGCTCTGGAAACACCATATATTTT
>TRBJ2-1|TRBD2|TRBV6-5|-
CASSSTGLAGATDQFF
TGTGCCAGCAGTTCGACTGGACTAGCGGGGGCTACCGATCAGTTCTTC
>TRBJ1-1|-|TRBV4-2|-
CASSHGALAFF
TGTGCCAGCAGCCATGGAGCTTTAGCTTTCTTT
>TRBJ2-7|-|TRBV6-5|-
CASSQLRGFPYEQYF
TGTGCCAGCAGTCAACTGCGGGGATTCCCCTACGAGCAGTACTTC
>TRBJ1-3|TRBD1|TRBV6-5|-
CASSYDRAAGNTIYF
TGTGCCAGCAGTTACGACAGGGCCGCTGGAAACACCATATATTTT
>TRBJ1-1|-|TRBV6-5|few
CASSPGTFNTEAFF
TGTGCCAGCAGTCCCGGGACATTTAACACTGAAGCTTTCTTT
>TRBJ1-2|-|TRBV28|-
CASSRTGRANYGYTF
TGTGCCAGCAGTCGTACAGGGAGAGCTAACTATGGCTACACCTTC
>TRBJ2-1|TRBD2|TRBV7-8|-
CASSLLAARGGEQFF
TGTGCCAGCAGCTTACTAGCGGCGAGGGGCGGTGAGCAGTTCTTC
>TRBJ2-7|TRBD2|TRBV7-2|-
CASSLGGSRTYEQYF
TGTGCCAGCAGCTTGGGGGGGTCTAGAACCTACGAGCAGTACTTC
>TRBJ1-1|-|TRBV19|-
CASSILQGRSPEAFF
TGTGCCAGTAGTATTCTCCAGGGAAGGAGCCCTGAAGCTTTCTTT
>TRBJ2-7|-|TRBV5-6|-
CASSLAGPRQFYEQYF
TGTGCCAGCAGCTTGGCCGGTCCGAGACAGTTCTACGAGCAGTACTTC
>TRBJ1-1|-|TRBV7-9|-
CASSQQMNTEAFF
TGTGCCAGCAGCCAACAAATGAACACTGAAGCTTTCTTT
>TRBJ1-1|TRBD1|TRBV10-3|-
CATADRVTPWTEAFF
TGTGCCACCGCGGACAGGGTGACCCCGTGGACTGAAGCTTTCTTT
>TRBJ2-2|TRBD1|TRBV5-3|-
CARSPGQGNTGELFF
TGTGCCAGAAGTCCGGGACAGGGGAATACCGGGGAGCTGTTTTTT
>TRBJ1-2|TRBD1|TRBV7-3|-
CASSLGRGEYGYTF
TGTGCCAGCAGCTTAGGCAGGGGGGAGTATGGCTACACCTTC
>TRBJ2-7|-|TRBV3-1/TRBV3-2|-
CASSQAHFLYEQYF
TGTGCCAGCAGCCAAGCCCACTTTCTCTACGAGCAGTACTTC
>TRBJ2-1|TRBD2|TRBV19|-
CASSILASGRAGEQFF
TGTGCCAGTAGTATACTGGCTAGCGGGAGGGCCGGGGAGCAGTTCTTC
>TRBJ2-4|TRBD2|TRBV6-5|-
CAIRGVAKNIQYF
TGTGCCATACGGGGGGTAGCCAAAAACATTCAGTACTTC
>TRBJ2-1|TRBD2|TRBV29-1|-
CSVIPRREATYNEQFF
TGCAGCGTTATCCCACGGCGGGAGGCCACCTACAATGAGCAGTTCTTC
>TRBJ2-3|-|TRBV18|-
CASSPWPAQGSTDTQYF
TGTGCCAGCTCACCCTGGCCCGCACAGGGTAGCACAGATACGCAGTATTTT
>TRBJ1-1|TRBD1|TRBV5-1|-
CASSAGQGMNTEAFF
TGCGCCAGCAGCGCCGGACAGGGAATGAACACTGAAGCTTTCTTT
>TRBJ1-2|-|TRBV2|few
CASPTVYGYTF
TGTGCCAGCCCGACAGTTTATGGCTACACCTTC
>TRBJ1-1|-|TRBV6-6|-
CASSDARLGEAFF
TGTGCCAGCAGTGACGCTAGGCTTGGTGAAGCTTTCTTT
>TRBJ2-5|TRBD1|TRBV18|once
CASSLATGFQETQYF
TGTGCCAGCTCATTAGCGACAGGGTTCCAAGAGACCCAGTACTTC
>TRBJ1-4|-|TRBV3-1/TRBV3-2|-
CASSQDAGLNEKLFF
TGTGCCAGCAGCCAAGATGCAGGGCTTAATGAAAAACTGTTTTTT
>TRBJ2-2|TRBD2|TRBV19|-
CASTPTPHITSGGLTGELFF
TGTGCCAGTACCCCAACCCCCCACATCACTAGCGGGGGTCTAACCGGGGAGCTGTTTTTT
>TRBJ1-1|-|TRBV19|-
CASIRSGNTEAFF
TGTGCCAGTATACGTTCCGGGAACACTGAAGCTTTCTTT
>TRBJ2-4|-|TRBV7-2|-
CASSLDIATIQYF
TGTGCCAGCAGCTTAGACATCGCAACGATTCAGTACTTC
>TRBJ1-1|-|TRBV6-6|-
CASSYPPGTEAFF
TGTGCCAGCAGTTACCCCCCGGGAACTGAAGCTTTCTTT
>TRBJ2-7|-|TRBV5-5|-
CASSLALPGGPGGEQYF
TGTGCCAGCAGCTTGGCCCTACCAGGAGGGCCAGGAGGCGAGCAGTACTTC
>TRBJ1-1|-|TRBV7-2|-
CASSLRGSTARGF
TGTGCCAGCAGCTTAAGGGGCTCTACAGCCAGGGGCTTT
>TRBJ2-1|TRBD1|TRBV2|once
CASNQRDSNNEQFF
TGTGCCAGCAACCAACGGGACAGTAACAATGAGCAGTTCTTC
>TRBJ1-5|-|TRBV19|-
CASSMIGAGNQPQHF
TGTGCCAGTAGTATGATAGGGGCCGGCAATCAGCCCCAGCATTTT
>TRBJ2-2|-|TRBV7-2|-
CASSLAPESRELFF
TGTGCCAGCAGCTTAGCACCCGAGTCCCGGGAGCTGTTTTTT
>TRBJ2-1|TRBD1|TRBV27|-
CASRIWDSNYNEQFF
TGTGCCAGCAGAATTTGGGACAGCAACTACAATGAGCAGTTCTTC
>TRBJ1-2|-|TRBV25-1|-
CASSESIFWEGYTF
TGTGCCAGCAGTGAATCCATATTTTGGGAGGGCTACACCTTC
>TRBJ1-6|TRBD1|TRBV7-6|once
CASSAGTGLNSPLHF
TGTGCCAGCAGCGCGGGGACAGGGCTAAATTCACCCCTCCACTTT